This TCR beta chain derives from a study of T cells in Graves' hyperthyroidism and ophthalmopathy. Amplification of TCR beta CDR3 regions used RNA as the template. The TCR CDR3 first-round RT-PCR relied on the HTBI primer set. TCRdb re-derived calls from the multiplex PCR reads in MiXCR, one entry per CDR3 protein. The table records about 290,000 distinct CDR3 sequences, roughly 17% of them present only once. This clonotype was recorded a few times. V lost 4 bases and J lost 2, with 13 bases in between. The CDR3 loop spans 16 amino acids. CDR1 and CDR2 (germline): SGHDT, YYEEEE. The sequenced material came from blood. V and J are TRBV5-6 and TRBJ1-6; tentative D call: TRBD1 (6 bases). The TCR comes from a man between 25 and 39 years old with Graves' hyperthyroidism. CDR3 coding DNA: TGTGCCAGCAGCACTTCCGCAGGGGCCTATAATTCACCCCTCCACTTT. Its protein product is CASSTSAGAYNSPLHF.